This T cell receptor (beta chain) was retrieved from a study of blood T cell repertoires in COVID-19. Germline lookup yields CDR1 SGDLS and CDR2 YYNGEE. The CDR3 has 14 amino acids. V lost 0 bases to trimming and J lost 4 bases; unmatched junction nucleotides: 1. TCRdb's table, derived via immunoSEQ multiplex PCR, lists solely in-frame clones and lacks some. The table includes about 300,000 clones, more than 80% detected once. This clone is a singleton in its sample. Specimen: PBMCs or T cells enriched from blood (not recorded which). The sequence derives from a woman in her twenties or thirties who had recovered from COVID-19. V is TRBV9 and J is TRBJ2-5; 9 nucleotides align to TRBD2. The CDR3 nucleotides read TGTGCCAGCAGCGTAGGCGGGGGGGGAGAGACCCAGTACTTC. This translates into CASSVGGGGETQYF.